These 22 T cell receptor beta chains originate from one sample sequenced in a study of T-cell memory formation after mild COVID-19. In TCRdb, the 5' RACE reads were re-called with MiXCR into one record per CDR3 protein. The sample includes roughly 300,000 distinct CDR3 sequences, 7% to 10% seen only once; the top ten take about 22%. Specimen: PBMCs or a T cell subset sorted from them (not recorded which). These receptors were obtained from a man aged 18 to 29 who had mild COVID-19 (a few samples of this study predate the infection). Cell type and time point are not known.

This clonotype was observed at least ten times. This rearrangement joins TRBV20-1 to TRBJ1-2; D remains unclear. The CDR3 extends over 13 amino acids. Germline CDR1 and CDR2: DFQATT and SNEGSKA (reference sequence). The CDR3 is CTCSARDLYGYTF. The CDR3 DNA follows: TGCACCTGCTCTGCCCGCGATTTGTATGGCTACACCTTC.

V is TRBV29-1 and J is TRBJ2-4; 7 nucleotides match TRBD2. The length of the CDR3 is 13 residues. From germline, CDR1 is SQVTM and CDR2 ANQGSEA. After removal of 3 bases from V and 6 bases from J, the junction contained 5 bases not matched to a gene. DNA of the CDR3: TGCAGCGTTGACGGGGGGTCCGGAAACATTCAGTACTTC. Amino acid sequence: CSVDGGSGNIQYF.

This clonotype was counted ten times or more. The CDR3 DNA sequence: TGTGCCAGCACTCCGCTGAACACCGGGGAGCTGTTTTTT. Residues: CASTPLNTGELFF. The rearrangement uses TRBV2 and TRBJ2-2; no firm D call. The germline V and J ends were trimmed by 7 bases and 1 base, with 7 bases remaining between them. Germline CDR1 SNHLY, CDR2 FYNNEI. The CDR3 extends over 13 amino acids. Drawing the rest from reference TRBV2 and TRBJ2-2, the complete variable domain is EPEVTQTPSHQVTQMGQEVILRCVPISNHLYFYWYRQILGQKVEFLVSFYNNEISEKSEIFDDQFSVERPDGSNFTLKIRSTKLEDSAMYFCASTPLNTGELFFGEGSRLTVL.

The chain recombines TRBV2 with TRBJ1-1; D might be TRBD1 (6 bases). V lost 3 bases and J lost 7, with 12 bases in between. This CDR3 spans 13 amino acids. Germline assignment: CDR1 SNHLY and CDR2 FYNNEI. As DNA, the CDR3 is TGTGCCAGCAGTGATGAGGGGGGCGTTGAAGCTTTCTTT. The encoded protein is CASSDEGGVEAFF.

This clonotype was counted ten times or more. The V call is TRBV4-3, the J call TRBJ2-3, with unresolved D. The CDR3 spans 13 residues. V dropped 0 bases and J dropped 5 bases, with 6 bases sitting between them. CDR1 is LGHNA, CDR2 YSLEER, per germline. The CDR3 sequence is CASSQDIGDTQYF. The CDR3, as DNA: TGCGCCAGCAGCCAAGATATAGGAGATACGCAGTATTTT.

In this sample, this clonotype turned up a few times. The rearrangement links TRBV28 to TRBJ2-1, with D perhaps TRBD1 or TRBD2 (5 bases each). CDR1 and CDR2 from the germline V gene are MDHEN and SYDVKM. CDR3 length equals 16 residues. Between the trimmed V and J ends, which lost 6 bases and 0 bases, there was a span of 15 bases. The CDR3 reads CASRLTGLNSYNEQFF. The CDR3 DNA sequence: TGTGCCAGCAGGCTTACAGGACTGAACTCCTACAATGAGCAGTTCTTC. Complete variable domain (other parts from reference TRBV28 and TRBJ2-1): DVKVTQSSRYLVKRTGEKVFLECVQDMDHENMFWYRQDPGLGLRLIYFSYDVKMKEKGDIPEGYSVSREKKERFSLILESASTNQTSMYLCASRLTGLNSYNEQFFGPGTRLTVL.

This clonotype has only a few counts. The chain joins TRBV7-2 to TRBJ2-7; 7 bases align to TRBD1. Germline-derived CDR1 and CDR2 are SGHTA and FQGNSA. The junction had 5 bases not matched to a gene; V was cut back by 5 bases and J by 4 bases. The CDR3 is 13 residues long. CDR3: CASSVRQGYEQYV. The CDR3, as DNA: TGTGCCAGCAGCGTCCGACAGGGTTACGAGCAGTACGTC.

J is TRBJ1-3 and V is TRBV15; D uncertain. Germline values: CDR1 LNHNV, CDR2 YYDKDF (reference sequence). V was cut by 5 bases and J by 0 bases, with 8 bases left in between. The CDR3 covers 14 residues. The CDR3 spells CATSGPGSGNTIYF. As DNA, the CDR3 is TGTGCCACCAGCGGACCGGGCTCTGGAAACACCATATATTTT.

This clonotype was seen ten or more times. The V and J genes are TRBV2 and TRBJ2-5, with 11 nucleotides matching TRBD2. Germline V CDR1 and CDR2: SNHLY, FYNNEI. J lost 6 bases, V lost 4 bases, and 4 bases had no gene match. The CDR3 covers 14 residues. This CDR3 reads CASSATSGEKTQYF. DNA for the CDR3: TGTGCCAGCAGTGCGACTAGCGGGGAGAAGACCCAGTACTTC.

V gene TRBV9 combines with J gene TRBJ2-3, with a possible D match to TRBD1 (6 bases). CDR3 length: 16 residues. The ends were cut back, 4 bases at V and 2 bases at J, with 17 bases in the middle. Germline V lookup: CDR1 SGDLS, CDR2 YYNGEE. The CDR3, as DNA: TGTGCCAGCAGCCCGACTACAGGGAGAACCACAGATACGCAGTATTTT. This sequence encodes CASSPTTGRTTDTQYF.

The chain joins TRBV5-6 to TRBJ2-4, with D possibly being TRBD1 (6 bases). Trimming removed 4 bases from V and 7 bases from J, with 12 bases in between. Germline CDR1 reads SGHDT; CDR2 reads YYEEEE. The CDR3 loop spans 13 amino acids. CDR3 residues: CASSVTGYNIQYF. The CDR3 DNA reads as TGTGCCAGCAGCGTAACAGGGTACAACATTCAGTACTTC.

As DNA, the CDR3 is TGCGCCAGCAGCCAATTGGGAGAATCCTACAATGAGCAGTTCTTC. This encodes CASSQLGESYNEQFF. V gene TRBV4-3 combines with J gene TRBJ2-1, with a tentative D call TRBD2 (5 bases). The CDR3 sequence is 15 residues long. The V gene lost 2 bases and the J gene lost 1 base, with 9 bases spanning the gap. Germline loops: CDR1 LGHNA, CDR2 YSLEER.

V usage is TRBV12-3 or TRBV12-4 and J usage is TRBJ1-3; D perhaps matches TRBD1 (6 bases). Trimming took off 5 bases at V and 2 bases at J, with 13 bases between the two ends. There are 15 residues in the CDR3. CDR3 protein: CASSQTGSAGNTIYF. The CDR3 region has the DNA TGTGCCAGCAGTCAAACAGGGTCCGCTGGAAACACCATATATTTT.

This clonotype was recorded a few times. The V gene is TRBV20-1, the J gene TRBJ2-3; TRBD2 matches 14 bases. V trimming: 2 bases; J trimming: 4 bases; junction bases outside the gene matches: 2. The CDR3 has 15 amino acids. Germline loops: CDR1 DFQATT, CDR2 SNEGSKA (reference sequence). CDR3 amino acids: CSARRLAGGADTQYF. CDR3 nucleotides: TGCAGTGCTAGACGACTAGCGGGGGGGGCAGATACGCAGTATTTT.

The chain recombines TRBV5-1 with TRBJ2-3; a weak D match, TRBD1 (6 bases). Germline V gene lookup returns CDR1 SGHRS and CDR2 YFSETQ. This CDR3 contains 13 residues. Trimming took 7 bases from V and 4 from J, leaving 13 bases between them. CDR3 in amino acids: CASRSQGPDTQYF. CDR3 sequence (DNA): TGCGCCAGCCGATCCCAGGGGCCAGATACGCAGTATTTT.

This chain connects TRBV12-3 or TRBV12-4 to TRBJ2-7, with a tentative D call TRBD2 (6 bases). CDR3 length equals 13 residues. Trimming took 5 bases from V and 6 from J, leaving 14 bases between them. The CDR3 DNA reads as TGTGCCAGCAGTCCTGGAGGGATCGGCGAGCAGTACGTC. It encodes CASSPGGIGEQYV.

This clonotype was counted at least ten times. The J gene is TRBJ2-7, the V gene TRBV7-2; 13 positions agree with TRBD2. V gave up 4 bases and J gave up 0 bases; unmatched junction bases: 9. This CDR3 has 18 residues. Germline V gene lookup returns CDR1 SGHTA and CDR2 FQGNSA. CDR3 nucleotide sequence: TGTGCCAGCAGCTCGCCGGGACTAGCGGGGACGAACTCCTACGAGCAGTACTTC. Its protein product is CASSSPGLAGTNSYEQYF.

The sample holds a few counts of this clonotype. The CDR3 sequence is CASSLSPSLSYNYGYTF. CDR3 DNA sequence: TGTGCCAGCAGCTTATCCCCCTCTCTCTCTTATAACTATGGCTACACCTTC. The rearrangement links TRBV7-9 to TRBJ1-2; no firm D call. The CDR3 sequence is 17 residues long. Germline V gene sequence: CDR1 SEHNR, CDR2 FQNEAQ (reference sequence). The V gene lost 2 bases and the J gene lost 1 base, with 17 bases spanning the gap. The variable domain in full, completed from reference TRBV7-9 and TRBJ1-2, reads DTGVSQNPRHKITKRGQNVTFRCDPISEHNRLYWYRQTLGQGPEFLTYFQNEAQLEKSRLLSDRFSAERPKGSFSTLEIQRTEQGDSAMYLCASSLSPSLSYNYGYTFGSGTRLTVV.

This clonotype was detected many times. This chain joins TRBV4-2 and TRBJ2-3, with 8 nucleotides matching TRBD2. The CDR3 is 15 amino acids. Germline V gene lookup returns CDR1 LGHNA and CDR2 YNFKEQ. V trimming: 3 bases; J trimming: 1 base; junction bases outside the gene matches: 3. The CDR3 sequence is CASSHGGAGTDTQYF. The CDR3 DNA reads as TGTGCCAGCAGCCACGGGGGGGCCGGCACAGATACGCAGTATTTT.

The chain uses TRBV4-1 and TRBJ2-6; D gene ambiguous. This CDR3 has 15 amino acids. V lost 1 base and J lost 1, with 5 bases in between. Germline CDR1 and CDR2: MGHRA and YSYEKL. The CDR3 region is CASSQGWSGANVLTF. In nucleotides, the CDR3 is TGCGCCAGCAGCCAAGGGTGGTCTGGGGCCAACGTCCTGACTTTC.

The sample holds many counts of this clonotype. The chain uses TRBV6-5 and TRBJ2-5, with no clear D. CDR1 MNHEY and CDR2 SVGAGI come from the germline V gene. V lost 0 bases, J lost 5 bases, and 10 bases lay in between. The CDR3 totals 14 residues. The CDR3 DNA is TGTGCCAGCAGTTACTCTGGGAAATGGGAGACCCAGTACTTC. Protein product: CASSYSGKWETQYF.

This clonotype was seen many times. The chain has TRBV7-2 and TRBJ2-2; no firm D call. With 1 base removed from V and 4 bases from J, the gap between germline ends came to 7 bases. The germline gives CDR1 SGHTA, CDR2 FQGNSA. This CDR3 is 14 amino acids long. The CDR3 nucleotides read TGTGCCAGCAGCTTAGTAGGTGGCACCGGGGAGCTGTTTTTT. Translated: CASSLVGGTGELFF.